This T cell receptor beta chain was found in a study of cytomegalovirus exposure and HLA in healthy donors. The study, taken as a whole, reports: Cytomegalovirus association was assigned to under 200 TCR beta chains. Presence/absence comparisons presumed near-even sequencing depth among donors.

For this clone: Its specificity is not known.

The study ran its PCR with 60 Vbeta and 13 Jbeta primers. In the authors' workflow: Among the unique TCR beta chains that a later analysis counted, some 73 million in all, roughly 11 million were shared. Assay used: immunoSEQ multiplex PCR; TCRdb lists only in-frame clones, some missing. That table supplies the V and J calls and clone size; D and trimming were determined from the DNA. The table includes under 200,000 clones, 68% detected once. Germline loops: CDR1 SGHRS, CDR2 YFSETQ. This CDR3 has 14 amino acids. V trimming: 2 bases; J trimming: 3 bases; junction bases outside the gene matches: 1. The rearrangement links TRBV5-1 to TRBJ2-1; 8 bases agree with TRBD1. The clonotype comes from a man aged 45-65 years in good health and CMV-seronegative. Sequences were obtained from PBMCs. The CDR3 nucleotides read TGCGCCAGCAGCTTAGACAGGGGCTACAATGAGCAGTTCTTC. Translating gives CASSLDRGYNEQFF.